Listed below are T cell receptor beta chains from one sample, sequenced in a study of T-cell memory formation after mild COVID-19. TCRdb itself ran the 5' RACE reads through MiXCR, one entry per CDR3 protein. The data show 200,000 to 250,000 distinct CDR3 sequences, around 9.1% seen once. Sequenced input: PBMCs or a T cell subset sorted from them (not recorded which). Every receptor here comes from a young man who had mild COVID-19 (a few samples of this study predate the infection). Cell type and time point are not known. The CDR3 runs from the conserved cysteine through the conserved F or W. A D gene is named only where the DNA matches it firmly. Where a row states a size, it is once, few, many or the class of an expanded clone; other rows omit it.

d_gene	v_gene	abundance	j_gene	CDR3aa	CDR3nt
NA	TRBV19	few	TRBJ1-6	CASSPQPGNSPLHF	TGTGCCAGTAGTCCACAGCCGGGTAATTCACCCCTCCACTTT
NA	TRBV6-1	many	TRBJ2-2	CASSPGTLNTGELFF	TGTGCCAGCAGTCCCGGGACTTTGAACACCGGGGAGCTGTTTTTT
NA	TRBV6-2/TRBV6-3	few	TRBJ2-7	CASSYLTDGGYEQYF	TGTGCCAGCAGTTACTTAACGGACGGTGGCTACGAGCAGTACTTC
TRBD2	TRBV6-5	many	TRBJ2-5	CASRITSGGYRPNGETQYF	TGTGCCAGCAGAATCACTAGCGGGGGATACCGCCCAAATGGAGAGACCCAGTACTTC
TRBD1	TRBV6-2/TRBV6-3	NA	TRBJ1-5	CASNRDRNQPQHF	TGTGCCAGCAATAGGGACAGAAATCAGCCCCAGCATTTT
NA	TRBV10-3	few	TRBJ2-3	CAIGPGDETDTQYF	TGTGCCATCGGTCCAGGGGATGAGACAGATACGCAGTATTTT
TRBD1	TRBV20-1	once	TRBJ2-6	CSASISQGQGVSGANVLTF	TGCAGTGCTAGTATAAGTCAGGGACAGGGAGTCTCCGGGGCCAACGTCCTGACTTTC
TRBD2	TRBV29-1	NA	TRBJ2-5	CSVSLGLAGESQTQYF	TGCAGCGTTTCACTCGGACTAGCGGGGGAAAGCCAGACCCAGTACTTC
TRBD2	TRBV12-3/TRBV12-4	once	TRBJ2-7	CASREAGAYEQYF	TGTGCCAGCAGGGAAGCGGGGGCCTACGAGCAGTACTTC
NA	TRBV20-1	NA	TRBJ1-5	CSAILRAWNQPQHF	TGCAGTGCTATTCTGCGGGCTTGGAATCAGCCCCAGCATTTT
NA	TRBV2	NA	TRBJ1-6	CASSEAALINSPLHF	TGTGCCAGCAGTGAAGCGGCGCTGATTAATTCACCCCTCCACTTT
NA	TRBV29-1	few	TRBJ1-2	CSVVGQNYGYTF	TGCAGCGTTGTGGGGCAGAACTATGGCTACACCTTC
NA	TRBV7-3	few	TRBJ2-3	CASSPQAGNADTQYF	TGTGCCAGCAGCCCCCAAGCGGGTAATGCAGATACGCAGTATTTT
NA	TRBV29-1	NA	TRBJ2-3	CSVEGGLQGSQYF	TGCAGCGTTGAAGGTGGACTCCAGGGTTCGCAGTATTTT
NA	TRBV15	few	TRBJ2-4	CATSSVNLGHSAKNIQYF	TGTGCCACCAGCAGCGTAAACCTCGGGCATTCAGCCAAAAACATTCAGTACTTC
NA	TRBV2	few	TRBJ1-5	CASSVEDNQPQHF	TGTGCCAGCAGTGTGGAAGACAATCAGCCCCAGCATTTT
NA	TRBV20-1	few	TRBJ2-7	CSATPGSYEQYF	TGCAGTGCTACACCAGGATCCTACGAGCAGTACTTC
NA	TRBV7-2	NA	TRBJ2-6	CASSGGRLHGANVLTF	TGTGCCAGCTCGGGCGGGCGCCTTCATGGGGCCAACGTCCTGACTTTC
NA	TRBV7-2	NA	TRBJ2-6	CASSLAGASSGANVLTF	TGTGCCAGCAGCTTAGCGGGGGCCAGCTCTGGGGCCAACGTCCTGACTTTC
TRBD1	TRBV7-2	NA	TRBJ2-2	CASSSRQGGTGELFF	TGTGCCAGCAGCTCACGACAGGGTGGAACCGGGGAGCTGTTTTTT
NA	TRBV4-1	NA	TRBJ2-6	CASSQEALSGANVLTF	TGCGCCAGCAGCCAAGAGGCACTCTCTGGGGCCAACGTCCTGACTTTC
TRBD1	TRBV4-2	many	TRBJ2-5	CASSHPDRGGRETQYF	TGTGCCAGCAGCCACCCGGACAGGGGAGGGAGAGAGACCCAGTACTTC
NA	TRBV5-1	NA	TRBJ2-3	CASSLGAVTDTQYF	TGCGCCAGCAGCTTGGGGGCGGTGACAGATACGCAGTATTTT
TRBD2	TRBV7-2	NA	TRBJ2-7	CASSSWTSTHEQYF	TGTGCCAGCAGCTCATGGACTAGCACACACGAGCAGTACTTC
NA	TRBV7-2	few	TRBJ2-1	CASSVSLDREQFF	TGTGCCAGCAGCGTGTCGCTTGACCGCGAGCAGTTCTTC
NA	TRBV6-5	few	TRBJ2-3	CASSYQGPNLGDTQYF	TGTGCCAGCAGTTATCAGGGGCCTAACCTTGGGGATACGCAGTATTTT
NA	TRBV5-1	few	TRBJ2-2	CASSTQGGRTGELFF	TGCGCCAGCAGCACCCAGGGAGGTCGCACCGGGGAGCTGTTTTTT
NA	TRBV25-1	few	TRBJ1-6	CASSDPRATRKPLHF	TGTGCCAGCAGTGATCCCCGGGCCACGAGAAAACCCCTCCACTTT
NA	TRBV5-1	few	TRBJ1-6	CASSGLGNSYNSPLHF	TGCGCCAGCAGCGGCCTTGGTAATTCCTATAATTCACCCCTCCACTTT
TRBD2	TRBV20-1	NA	TRBJ2-2	CSARHARGGGSAGELFF	TGCAGTGCTAGACACGCCCGGGGGGGCGGGTCGGCCGGGGAGCTGTTTTTT
NA	TRBV7-2	few	TRBJ1-6	CASSSLLGNSPLHF	TGTGCCAGCAGCTCTCTCCTGGGGAATTCACCCCTCCACTTT
TRBD2	TRBV11-1	NA	TRBJ2-4	CASSPTSGGGLAKNIQYF	TGTGCCAGCAGCCCGACTAGCGGGGGGGGCCTAGCCAAAAACATTCAGTACTTC
NA	TRBV7-2	many	TRBJ1-1	CASSWTTGSGLAFF	TGTGCCAGCAGCTGGACCACAGGGAGTGGACTGGCTTTCTTT
NA	TRBV7-9	NA	TRBJ1-1	CASSLVPEKNTEAFF	TGTGCCAGCAGCTTAGTCCCGGAAAAGAACACTGAAGCTTTCTTT
NA	TRBV25-1	few	TRBJ2-4	CASSAPPAPGVQYF	TGTGCCAGCAGTGCCCCACCGGCCCCAGGGGTTCAGTACTTC
NA	TRBV2	NA	TRBJ1-1	CASRRGGEGTEAFF	TGTGCCAGCAGACGGGGGGGCGAGGGCACTGAAGCTTTCTTT
NA	TRBV11-2	NA	TRBJ1-5	CASSFCGGMGNQPQHF	TGTGCCAGCAGCTTCTGTGGGGGGATGGGCAATCAGCCCCAGCATTTT
TRBD2	TRBV18	NA	TRBJ2-5	CASFTSGEETQYF	TGTGCCAGTTTTACTAGCGGAGAAGAGACCCAGTACTTC
NA	TRBV7-9	few	TRBJ2-5	CASSSKDAPETQYF	TGTGCCAGCAGCTCGAAGGACGCACCGGAGACCCAGTACTTC
NA	TRBV9	few	TRBJ2-5	CASSVGVSQETQYF	TGTGCCAGCAGCGTAGGAGTGAGCCAAGAGACCCAGTACTTC
NA	TRBV5-1	NA	TRBJ1-6	CASSLGDTKSPLHF	TGCGCCAGCAGCTTGGGGGACACGAAATCACCCCTCCACTTT
NA	TRBV7-9	few	TRBJ2-6	CASRSNSGANVLTF	TGTGCCAGCAGGTCTAACTCTGGGGCCAACGTCCTGACTTTC
NA	TRBV6-5	few	TRBJ2-2	CASSYSTTGELFF	TGTGCCAGCAGTTACTCGACTACCGGGGAGCTGTTTTTT
TRBD1	TRBV6-6	NA	TRBJ1-1	CASSLKGQGARNTEAFF	TGTGCCAGCAGTTTAAAGGGACAGGGGGCGCGGAACACTGAAGCTTTCTTT
TRBD2	TRBV5-4	NA	TRBJ2-1	CASSLGLMAGGPRNEQFF	TGTGCCAGCAGCTTGGGTTTGATGGCGGGGGGGCCCCGGAATGAGCAGTTCTTC
TRBD1	TRBV2	few	TRBJ2-3	CASSTQGATDTQYF	TGTGCCAGCTCAACCCAGGGGGCCACAGATACGCAGTATTTT
NA	TRBV10-3	many	TRBJ2-1	CAISVGITYNEQFF	TGTGCCATCAGTGTGGGGATCACCTACAATGAGCAGTTCTTC
TRBD2	TRBV4-3	NA	TRBJ2-3	CASSQGVIAGGHSTDTQYF	TGCGCCAGCAGCCAAGGAGTAATAGCGGGGGGACACAGCACAGATACGCAGTATTTT